This record looks at one T cell receptor beta chain sequence and its context. The antigen is not known. Method: immunoSEQ multiplex PCR; TCRdb's copy keeps in-frame clones and lacks some. The sample carries fewer than 55,000 clones, roughly three fifths recorded once. Between the trimmed V and J ends, which lost 3 bases and 2 bases, there was a span of 14 bases. The CDR3 totals 15 residues. In germline, CDR1 is SGHAT, CDR2 FQNNGV. This sample was included in a study of cytotoxic CD8 clonotypes in ibrutinib-treated CLL. General observations from the study: Under therapy, public clonotypes either contracted or stayed stable, and they were uncommon.

This sample comprised PBMCs, obtained after 24 months of ibrutinib treatment. The clonotype was recovered from a human donor with chronic lymphocytic leukemia. V gene TRBV11-2 combines with J gene TRBJ2-7; a weak D match, TRBD1 (5 bases). CDR3: CASSFRQNPTYEQYF. The CDR3 bases are TGTGCCAGCAGCTTCCGACAGAACCCTACCTACGAGCAGTACTTC.